These 14 T cell receptor beta chains share one sample of origin, sequenced in a study of T-cell memory formation after mild COVID-19. TCRdb reprocessed the 5' RACE reads with MiXCR, giving one entry per CDR3 protein. The sample includes around 200,000 distinct CDR3 sequences, over 20% of them seen just once. Sequenced sample: PBMCs or a T cell subset sorted from them (not recorded which). These receptors all stem from an adult woman who had mild COVID-19 (a few samples of this study predate the infection). Cell type and time point are not known.

This clonotype was found a few times. The genes are TRBV29-1 and TRBJ2-2; D gene uncertain. The V end lost 3 bases, the J end lost 4 bases, and 9 bases lay between the germline ends. The CDR3 is made up of 13 amino acids. CDR1 and CDR2 (germline): SQVTM, ANQGSEA. This CDR3 is CSVDNWSTGELFF. Here the CDR3 DNA reads TGCAGCGTTGATAATTGGAGCACCGGGGAGCTGTTTTTT.

This clonotype was seen only a few times. The V and J genes are TRBV7-8 and TRBJ2-3; no clear D gene. Trimming cost V 4 bases and J 1 base, with 9 bases left between them. The length of the CDR3 is 14 residues. Germline-derived CDR1 and CDR2 are SGHVS and FQNEAQ. CDR3 in DNA: TGTGCCAGCAGCTCGTCCAGAGGCACAGATACGCAGTATTTT. Translated, it gives CASSSSRGTDTQYF.

The gene calls are TRBV6-9 and TRBJ1-1; 10 bases are a match to TRBD1. This CDR3 spans 18 amino acids. The germline gives CDR1 MNHGY, CDR2 SVAAGI. V lost 7 bases, J lost 1 base, and 15 bases stayed unmatched. The CDR3 sequence: CASTHSDGDRGWNTEAFF. The CDR3 nucleotides read TGTGCCAGCACCCACTCCGATGGGGACAGGGGCTGGAACACTGAAGCTTTCTTT.

J is TRBJ2-7 and V is TRBV4-3; tentative D call: TRBD2 (7 bases). Trimming cost V 0 bases and J 7 bases, with 22 bases left between them. Germline assignment: CDR1 LGHNA and CDR2 YSLEER. This CDR3 comprises 17 residues. CDR3 nucleotides: TGCGCCAGCAGCCAAGATAACTCCGGGGGGCGGTTGGGAGAGCAGTACTTC. Translation: CASSQDNSGGRLGEQYF.

This chain connects TRBV7-9 to TRBJ1-1; TRBD1 is a possible D gene (6 bases). V lost 5 bases to trimming and J lost 6 bases, with 16 bases between them. Germline V gene lookup returns CDR1 SEHNR and CDR2 FQNEAQ (reference sequence). The CDR3 is 14 amino acids. CDR3 residues: CASSLVGQSPEAFF. CDR3 nucleotides: TGTGCCAGCAGCCTCGTAGGACAGAGCCCTGAAGCTTTCTTT.

The chain employs TRBV19 and TRBJ2-5, with a tentative D call TRBD1 (6 bases). The CDR3 sequence is 15 residues long. With 4 bases removed from V and 1 base from J, the gap between germline ends came to 13 bases. CDR1 and CDR2 from the germline V gene are LNHDA and SQIVND (reference sequence). DNA for the CDR3: TGTGCCAGTAGTACACGAGGGACACCCCAAGAGACCCAGTACTTC. Amino acids: CASSTRGTPQETQYF. Variable domain in full (rest from reference TRBV19 and TRBJ2-5): DGGITQSPKYLFRKEGQNVTLSCEQNLNHDAMYWYRQDPGQGLRLIYYSQIVNDFQKGDIAEGYSVSREKKESFPLTVTSAQKNPTAFYLCASSTRGTPQETQYFGPGTRLLVL.

The rearrangement uses TRBV3-1 and TRBJ1-2, with 8 nucleotides matching TRBD1. Per the germline V gene, CDR1 is LGHDT and CDR2 is YNNKEL (reference sequence). V gave up 5 bases and J gave up 8 bases; unmatched junction bases: 10. This CDR3 spans 14 amino acids. CDR3 sequence reads: CASSSQDRALGYTF. DNA of the CDR3: TGTGCCAGCAGCTCGCAGGACAGGGCTTTGGGCTACACCTTC.

The chain recombines TRBV4-2 with TRBJ2-2; either TRBD1 or TRBD2 may supply D (6 bases each). CDR3 length: 15 amino acids. The germline V and J ends were trimmed by 4 bases and 5 bases, with 14 bases remaining between them. Germline V CDR1 and CDR2: LGHNA, YNFKEQ. The CDR3 spells CASSRTRGGTGELFF. For the CDR3, the DNA is TGTGCCAGCAGCCGAACTCGAGGGGGGACCGGGGAGCTGTTTTTT.

This clonotype was seen more than once but under ten times. The V and J genes are TRBV7-3 and TRBJ1-6; 8 nucleotides align to TRBD1. Germline assignment: CDR1 SGHTA and CDR2 FQGTGA. The CDR3 spans 16 residues. The J segment lost 2 bases and the V segment lost 4 bases, leaving 4 bases of the junction unmatched. In nucleotides, the CDR3 is TGTGCCAGCAGCTGGACAGGGCCGACCTATAATTCACCCCTCCACTTT. This codes for CASSWTGPTYNSPLHF.

The J gene is TRBJ1-1, the V gene TRBV6-2 or TRBV6-3, with 7 bases aligning to TRBD1. With V trimmed by 6 bases and J by 1 base, 8 bases remained unmatched. The CDR3 covers 15 residues. Germline V gene sequence: CDR1 MNHEY, CDR2 SVGEGT. CDR3 in DNA: TGTGCCAGCAGCCCGACAGGGCCCGGGAACACTGAAGCTTTCTTT. The encoded protein is CASSPTGPGNTEAFF.

The chain has TRBV20-1 and TRBJ2-1; D is unresolved. Germline loops: CDR1 DFQATT, CDR2 SNEGSKA (reference sequence). Trimming took off 0 bases at V and 5 bases at J, with 17 bases between the two ends. This CDR3 spans 16 amino acids. The CDR3 is CSARDPRAPGHNEQFF. The CDR3 DNA reads as TGCAGTGCTAGAGATCCCCGAGCCCCCGGTCACAATGAGCAGTTCTTC.

This clonotype has only a few counts. The chain combines TRBV20-1 with TRBJ2-1; D may be TRBD1 (6 bases). CDR1 DFQATT and CDR2 SNEGSKA come from the germline V gene (reference sequence). V gave up 4 bases and J gave up 0 bases, with 10 bases separating them. CDR3 size: 14 residues. The CDR3 DNA reads TGCAGTGCTACCGACAGGAACTCCTACAATGAGCAGTTCTTC. Its translation: CSATDRNSYNEQFF.

This rearrangement joins TRBV27 to TRBJ1-1; D not resolved. The germline V gene encodes CDR1 MNHEY and CDR2 SMNVEV (reference sequence). V lost 4 bases to trimming and J lost 3 bases, with 9 bases between them. This CDR3 is built from 13 residues. The CDR3 DNA sequence: TGTGCCAGCAGTTGGTGGGAGGACACTGAAGCTTTCTTT. It encodes CASSWWEDTEAFF.

This sequence joins TRBV19 and TRBJ2-7, with D possibly matching TRBD2 (6 bases). CDR3 length equals 14 residues. Trimming took off 6 bases at V and 6 bases at J, with 18 bases between the two ends. The germline V gene encodes CDR1 LNHDA and CDR2 SQIVND (reference sequence). The CDR3 nucleotides are TGTGCCAGTAGCTCAACGGGACTCGGTACCGAGCAGTACTTC. It encodes CASSSTGLGTEQYF.